A selection of T cell receptor beta chains follows, all from one sample in a study of cytomegalovirus exposure and HLA in healthy donors. Repertoires were generated with immunoSEQ multiplex PCR, while TCRdb's copy carries only in-frame clones and drops some. The sample records 150,000 to 200,000 clones, 84% being singletons. Sequencing used PBMCs. These receptors were collected from a man aged 25 to 45 in good health and CMV-seropositive. CDR3s include the opening cysteine and the closing phenylalanine or tryptophan. A D gene is named only where the DNA matches it firmly. Expanded clones are given a class, and other clones once, few, many or no size at all.

few	TRBV18	TRBJ2-2	-	CASSPTSRGELFF	TGTGCCAGCTCACCAACCAGCAGGGGGGAGCTGTTTTTT
-	TRBV29-1	TRBJ1-1	TRBD1	CSGGQLNTEAFF	TGCAGCGGGGGACAGTTGAACACTGAAGCTTTCTTT
-	TRBV30	TRBJ1-1	-	CAWSVMGAETEAFF	TGTGCCTGGAGTGTAATGGGGGCCGAAACTGAAGCTTTCTTT
-	TRBV10-1	TRBJ2-7	TRBD1	CASSDQGTGTDEQYF	TGCGCCAGCAGTGATCAAGGGACAGGGACGGACGAGCAGTACTTC
-	TRBV6-6	TRBJ1-5	TRBD1	CASSWTGGNNQPQHF	TGTGCCAGCAGCTGGACAGGGGGCAACAATCAGCCCCAGCATTTT
-	TRBV28	TRBJ1-1	-	CASSFPPRAGPEAFF	TGTGCCAGCAGTTTCCCCCCTAGGGCAGGGCCTGAAGCTTTCTTT
-	TRBV6-4	TRBJ2-3	-	CASSGLPLLYSELTDTQYF	TGTGCCAGCAGTGGTCTACCACTACTCTACTCCGAACTCACAGATACGCAGTATTTT
few	TRBV7-2	TRBJ2-7	TRBD1	CASSPPEGQGRSYEQYF	TGTGCCAGCAGCCCCCCTGAGGGACAGGGGCGATCCTACGAGCAGTACTTC
once	TRBV5-1	TRBJ1-2	TRBD1	CASSSGTGYLGYTF	TGCGCCAGCAGCTCCGGGACAGGGTACCTTGGCTACACCTTC
few	TRBV2	TRBJ1-2	TRBD1	CASSDRSTGEGRYTF	TGTGCCAGCAGTGACCGATCGACAGGGGAAGGGCGCTACACCTTC
-	TRBV5-4	TRBJ2-1	-	CASSLDPVGEQFF	TGTGCCAGCAGCTTGGACCCGGTTGGTGAGCAGTTCTTC
-	TRBV6-5	TRBJ1-5	-	CASSSNQPQHF	TGTGCCAGCAGTTCTAATCAGCCCCAGCATTTT
-	TRBV7-6	TRBJ2-7	TRBD2	CASSLGGSGIYEQYF	TGTGCCAGCAGCCTCGGTGGTAGCGGGATCTACGAGCAGTACTTC
few	TRBV4-1	TRBJ2-1	TRBD2	CASSQFWTSGRGEQFF	TGCGCCAGCAGCCAATTCTGGACTAGCGGGAGAGGTGAGCAGTTCTTC
many	TRBV4-1	TRBJ1-4	-	CASSQARDPTNEKLFF	TGCGCCAGCAGCCAAGCTCGGGATCCAACTAATGAAAAACTGTTTTTT
-	TRBV7-2	TRBJ1-6	-	CASSPQGGVSPLHF	TGTGCCAGCAGCCCCCAGGGAGGGGTATCACCCCTCCACTTT
-	TRBV5-4	TRBJ2-7	-	CASSSDSEQYF	TGTGCCAGCAGCTCGGACTCCGAGCAGTACTTC
-	TRBV10-2	TRBJ2-7	TRBD2	CASSKVAGRSYEQYF	TGCGCCAGCAGTAAAGTAGCGGGACGTTCCTACGAGCAGTACTTC